This T cell receptor beta chain was recovered during a study of blood T cell repertoires in COVID-19 (dated by TCRdb to the early 2020s). The study in broad terms: Collaborator samples came from the United States, Italy and Spain and covered acute and convalescent phases of COVID-19. The material from the prospective study consisted of cDNA or gDNA derived from T cells, B-cell-depleted T cells, or PBMCs. The dataset comprised deeply sampled blood TCRbeta repertoires from subjects exposed to, actively infected with, or recovered from COVID-19. The repertoires were released in a freely available public database intended as a resource for research on the immune response to SARS-CoV-2. The samples were drawn from the first 160 participants of the ongoing ImmuneRACE study and from 950 to 1,500 subjects provided by 6 global collaborators. Nearly every sample came with metadata listing a de-identified subject ID, COVID-19 status, age in years and sex. Where HLA class I and class II types were available, the types were taken from metadata supplied by the sample provider, not from assay-based typing.

Participants in the prospective study were enrolled through a virtual design, were aged roughly 18 to 100 years, and lived in about 25 United States geographic areas. In the prospective study, participants were assigned to cohorts based on the clinical history participants reported in a screening survey and a study questionnaire. Each participant in the prospective study had whole blood, serum and a nasopharyngeal or oropharyngeal swab collected by mobile phlebotomists. Additional blood draws and questionnaires over an approximately two-month period could optionally be provided by prospective study participants. Prospective study blood samples were shipped either frozen or at room temperature before DNA extraction. CDR1 is given as MNHEY and CDR2 as SMNVEV, both from the germline V gene (reference sequence). From its cysteine to its phenylalanine, the CDR3 spans 17 amino acids. Just the 51-base CDR3 DNA is kept, in frame starting at base 1. Between the V and J ends, shortened by 3 bases and 2 bases respectively, the junction contains 18 bases.

The investigation overall reported the following: How much clinical and demographic metadata was included differed by source and by participant, and the metadata was provided uncurated.

TCRbeta CDR3 regions were amplified from genomic DNA by means of the immunoSEQ Assay, a bias-controlled multiplex PCR. Concerning the study's data processing: The number of nucleated cells in each sample was estimated from the amplification of reference gene primers within the assay. To quantify the absolute abundance of each unique TCRbeta CDR3 rearrangement, sequence reads were collapsed and filtered. For each sample, productive Simpson clonality was calculated by taking the square root of Simpson's diversity index across productive rearrangements. TCRdb took this table from immuneACCESS and kept in-frame rearrangements with V and J called. Such tables lack part of the clones; where checked against another copy, unresolved V genes explain under half of the gap, and the rest is unexplained. Clone size and the V and J calls come from that table; the DNA yielded D and trimming. This sample has about 210,000 clones in its table, and about four fifths of those were observed once. 8% to 9% of the sample goes to the ten largest clones.

A note on this clone: Its antigen remains undetermined. No much larger clone exists at a distance of one base, and base qualities are not known.

The chain is assembled from TRBV27 and TRBJ2-3; the best D guess is TRBD1, with 5 bases matching. The sample was PBMCs or T cells enriched from blood (not recorded which). The sequence was obtained from a woman between 45 and 65 years old with acute COVID-19. In nucleotide form, the sequence is TGTGCCAGCAGTTTCAACTATCTCGCAGGGTACACAGATACGCAGTATTTT. This codes for CASSFNYLAGYTDTQYF.